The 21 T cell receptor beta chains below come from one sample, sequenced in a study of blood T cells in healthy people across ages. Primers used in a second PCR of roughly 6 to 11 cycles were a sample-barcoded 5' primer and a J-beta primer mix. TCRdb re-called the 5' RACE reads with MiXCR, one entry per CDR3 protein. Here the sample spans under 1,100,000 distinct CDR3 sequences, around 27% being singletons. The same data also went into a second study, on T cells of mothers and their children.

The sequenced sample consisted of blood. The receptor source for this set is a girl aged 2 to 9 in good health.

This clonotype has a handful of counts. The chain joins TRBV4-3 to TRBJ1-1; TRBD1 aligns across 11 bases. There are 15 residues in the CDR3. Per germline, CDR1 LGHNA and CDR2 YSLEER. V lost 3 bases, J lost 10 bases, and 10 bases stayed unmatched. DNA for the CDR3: TGCGCCAGCAGCCAGACCGGACAGGGGGCGCGATCAGCTTTCTTT. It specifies CASSQTGQGARSAFF.

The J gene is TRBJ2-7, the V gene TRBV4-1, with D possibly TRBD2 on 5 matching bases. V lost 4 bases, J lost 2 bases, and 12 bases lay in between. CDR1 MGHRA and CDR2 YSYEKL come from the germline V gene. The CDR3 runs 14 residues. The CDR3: CASSPGGLTYEQYF. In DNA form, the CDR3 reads TGCGCCAGCAGCCCCGGAGGACTCACCTACGAGCAGTACTTC.

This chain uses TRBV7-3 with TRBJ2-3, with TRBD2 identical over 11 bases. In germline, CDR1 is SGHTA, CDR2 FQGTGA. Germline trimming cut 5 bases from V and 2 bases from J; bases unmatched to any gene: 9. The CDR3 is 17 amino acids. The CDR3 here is CASSPGVAGGHTDTQYF. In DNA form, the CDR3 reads TGTGCCAGCAGCCCCGGGGTAGCGGGGGGGCACACAGATACGCAGTATTTT.

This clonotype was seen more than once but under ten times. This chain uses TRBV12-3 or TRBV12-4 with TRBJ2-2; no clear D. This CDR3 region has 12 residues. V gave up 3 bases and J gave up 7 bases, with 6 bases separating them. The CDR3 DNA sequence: TGTGCCAGCAGTTTTTTTGACGGGGAGCTGTTTTTT. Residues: CASSFFDGELFF.

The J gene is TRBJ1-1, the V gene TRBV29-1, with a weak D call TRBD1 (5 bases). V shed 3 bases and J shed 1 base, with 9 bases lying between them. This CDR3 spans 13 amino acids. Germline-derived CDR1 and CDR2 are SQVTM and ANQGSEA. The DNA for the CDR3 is TGCAGCGTTGACAGGGACGCGAACACTGAAGCTTTCTTT. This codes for CSVDRDANTEAFF.

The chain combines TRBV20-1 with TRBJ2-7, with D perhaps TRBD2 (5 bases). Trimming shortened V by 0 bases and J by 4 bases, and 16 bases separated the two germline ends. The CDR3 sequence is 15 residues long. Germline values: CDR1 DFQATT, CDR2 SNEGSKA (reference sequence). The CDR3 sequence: CSARDSRGQVYEQYF. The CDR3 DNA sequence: TGCAGTGCTAGAGATTCGCGCGGGCAAGTTTACGAGCAGTACTTC.

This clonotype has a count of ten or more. The CDR3 nucleotides read TGTGCCAGCAGCCTTTACTATAGCGGGAGTACCCAAGAGACCCAGTACTTC. It codes for CASSLYYSGSTQETQYF. The rearrangement uses TRBV11-2 and TRBJ2-5; 9 positions agree with TRBD2. Germline CDR1 SGHAT, CDR2 FQNNGV. The length of the CDR3 is 17 residues. J lost 1 base, V lost 5 bases, and 11 bases had no gene match.

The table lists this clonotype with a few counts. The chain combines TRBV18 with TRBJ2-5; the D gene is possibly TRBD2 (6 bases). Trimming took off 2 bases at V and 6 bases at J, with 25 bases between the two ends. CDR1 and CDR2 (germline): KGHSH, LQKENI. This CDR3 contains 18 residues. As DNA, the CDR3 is TGTGCCAGCTCACCAAACGGGGCCAGACTAGGAATTGTGAAGACCCAGTACTTC. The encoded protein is CASSPNGARLGIVKTQYF. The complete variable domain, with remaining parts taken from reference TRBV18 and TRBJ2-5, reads NAGVMQNPRHLVRRRGQEARLRCSPMKGHSHVYWYRQLPEEGLKFMVYLQKENIIDESGMPKERFSAEFPKEGPSILRIQQVVRGDSAAYFCASSPNGARLGIVKTQYFGPGTRLLVL.

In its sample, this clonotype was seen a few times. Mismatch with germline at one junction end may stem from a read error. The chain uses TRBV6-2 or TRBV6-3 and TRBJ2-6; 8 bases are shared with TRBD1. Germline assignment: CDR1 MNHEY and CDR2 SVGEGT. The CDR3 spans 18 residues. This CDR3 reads CASGEKDREVSGANVQTF. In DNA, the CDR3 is TGTGCCAGCGGAGAGAAGGACAGGGAAGTCTCTGGGGCCAACGTCCAGACTTTC.

The CDR3 DNA reads as TGCAGCGTTGAAGAGGGCCTAAGTTCGTCCGAGCAGTACTTC. This sequence encodes CSVEEGLSSSEQYF. The V gene is TRBV29-1, the J gene TRBJ2-7; D not resolved. CDR1 is SQVTM, CDR2 ANQGSEA, per germline. V was cut by 0 bases and J by 6 bases, with 15 bases left in between. The CDR3 loop spans 14 amino acids.

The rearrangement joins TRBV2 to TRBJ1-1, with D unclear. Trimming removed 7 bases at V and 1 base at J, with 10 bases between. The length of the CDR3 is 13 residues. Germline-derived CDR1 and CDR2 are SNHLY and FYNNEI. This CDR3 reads CASNVPENTEAFF. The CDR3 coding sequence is TGTGCCAGCAATGTACCAGAGAACACTGAAGCTTTCTTT.

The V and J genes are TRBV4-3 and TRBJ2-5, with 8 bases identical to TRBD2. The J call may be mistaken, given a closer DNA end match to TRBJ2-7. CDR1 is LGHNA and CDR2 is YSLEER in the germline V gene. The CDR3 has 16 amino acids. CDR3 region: CASSHDTSGSSYEQYF. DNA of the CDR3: TGCGCCAGCAGCCACGATACTAGCGGAAGCTCCTACGAGCAGTACTTC.

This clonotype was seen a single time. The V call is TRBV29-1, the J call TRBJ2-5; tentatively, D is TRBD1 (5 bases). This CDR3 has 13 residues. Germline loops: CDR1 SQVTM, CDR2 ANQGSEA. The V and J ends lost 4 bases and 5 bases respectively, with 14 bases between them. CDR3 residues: CSVVTGTGETQYF. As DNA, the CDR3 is TGCAGCGTTGTAACAGGCACGGGCGAGACCCAGTACTTC.

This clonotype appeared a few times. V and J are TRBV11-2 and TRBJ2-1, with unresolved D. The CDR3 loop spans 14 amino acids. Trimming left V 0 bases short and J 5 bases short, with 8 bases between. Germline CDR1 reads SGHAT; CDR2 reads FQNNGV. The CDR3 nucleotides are TGTGCCAGCAGCTTAGATCTTCTGGACAATGAGCAGTTCTTC. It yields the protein CASSLDLLDNEQFF.

The CDR3, as DNA: TGTGCCATAATAAATAACAGGGATGGAGAAGCTTTCTTT. Its translation: CAIINNRDGEAFF. V and J are TRBV10-3 and TRBJ1-1, with D maybe TRBD1 (6 bases). Trimming pared 9 bases from V and 8 bases from J, leaving 19 bases between. CDR1 is ENHRY, CDR2 SYGVKD, per germline. The CDR3 length is 13 residues.

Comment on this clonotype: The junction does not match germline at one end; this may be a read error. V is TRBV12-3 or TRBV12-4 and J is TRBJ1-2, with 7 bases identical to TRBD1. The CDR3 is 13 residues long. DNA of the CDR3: TGTGCCAACAGTAGGGGACAGAGCTATGGCTACACCTTC. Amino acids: CANSRGQSYGYTF.

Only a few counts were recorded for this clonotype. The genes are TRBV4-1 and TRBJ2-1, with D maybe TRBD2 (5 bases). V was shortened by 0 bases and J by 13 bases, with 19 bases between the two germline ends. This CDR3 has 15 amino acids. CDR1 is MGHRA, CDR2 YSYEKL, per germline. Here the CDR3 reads CASSQEPVAGRSQFF. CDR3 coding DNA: TGCGCCAGCAGCCAAGAACCCGTGGCGGGCAGATCACAGTTCTTC.

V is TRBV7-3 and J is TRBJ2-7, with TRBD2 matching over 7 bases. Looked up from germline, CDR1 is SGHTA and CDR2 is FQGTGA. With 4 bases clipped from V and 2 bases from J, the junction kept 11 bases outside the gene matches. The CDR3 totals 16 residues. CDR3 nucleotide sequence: TGTGCCAGCAGCTCGCCGGGGGGTGATTTACCCTACGAGCAGTACTTC. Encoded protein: CASSSPGGDLPYEQYF.

The CDR3 bases are TGCAGCGGGGGACAGGGGGCTGTGGTGAACACTGAAGCTTTCTTT. Translated: CSGGQGAVVNTEAFF. The rearrangement links TRBV29-1 to TRBJ1-1; 12 bases line up with TRBD1. This CDR3 is built from 15 residues. Germline values: CDR1 SQVTM, CDR2 ANQGSEA. V was pared by 7 bases and J by 0 bases, with 6 bases of the junction left unmatched. The full variable domain, its missing parts supplied by reference TRBV29-1 and TRBJ1-1, is SAVISQKPSRDICQRGTSLTIQCQVDSQVTMMFWYRQQPGQSLTLIATANQGSEATYESGFVIDKFPISRPNLTFSTLTVSNMSPEDSSIYLCSGGQGAVVNTEAFFGQGTRLTVV.

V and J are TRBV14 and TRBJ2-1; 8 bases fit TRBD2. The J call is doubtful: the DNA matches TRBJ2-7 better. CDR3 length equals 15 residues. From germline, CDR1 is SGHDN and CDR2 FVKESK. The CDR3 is CASSPRGRGVYEQYF. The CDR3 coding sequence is TGTGCCAGCAGTCCACGAGGGCGGGGGGTGTACGAGCAGTACTTC.

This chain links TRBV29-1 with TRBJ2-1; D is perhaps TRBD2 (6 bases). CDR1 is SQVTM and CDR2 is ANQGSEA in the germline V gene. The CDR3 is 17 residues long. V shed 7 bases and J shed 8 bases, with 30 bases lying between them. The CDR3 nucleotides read TGCAGCGCTTCTAGGGGAAGTGTTCCGTGGCGGGGAGATGAGCAGTTCTTC. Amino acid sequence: CSASRGSVPWRGDEQFF.